Listed below are T cell receptor beta chains from one sample, sequenced in a study of T cells in Graves' hyperthyroidism and ophthalmopathy. TCRdb recomputed calls from the multiplex PCR reads with MiXCR, one row per CDR3 protein. The sample records more than 300,000 distinct CDR3 sequences, roughly 15% being singletons. The sequenced material came from blood. Receptors originate from a woman aged 25 to 39 with Graves' ophthalmopathy. Both conserved end residues are part of each CDR3. The D gene is left open where the match is weak. Size is omitted from some rows. Given values are once, few, many or a class for expanded clones.

D: TRBD2; V: TRBV4-2; size: -; length: 17; CDR3: CASSQARSGVSTDTQYF
D: -; V: TRBV29-1; size: -; length: 17; CDR3: CSVPSWGGMKPLYGYTF
D: -; V: TRBV2; size: many; length: 15; CDR3: CASSEGAASTDTQYF
D: TRBD1; V: TRBV20-1; size: many; length: 14; CDR3: CSAPRDRGDQPQHF
D: TRBD1; V: TRBV5-1; size: many; length: 15; CDR3: CASSLGGGAYTEAFF
D: -; V: TRBV27; size: -; length: 10; CDR3: CATGLRPQYF
D: -; V: TRBV20-1; size: few; length: 12; CDR3: CSAYPTGNEQYF
D: -; V: TRBV11-3; size: many; length: 14; CDR3: CASSLTAMNTEAFF
D: -; V: TRBV3-1; size: many; length: 15; CDR3: CASSQLLGPGNTIYF
D: TRBD2; V: TRBV4-1; size: -; length: 15; CDR3: CASSQGLADQETQYF
D: TRBD1; V: TRBV18; size: many; length: 15; CDR3: CASSQQGVSSYEQYF
D: TRBD1; V: TRBV6-4; size: -; length: 17; CDR3: CASSALSGTGLAHTQYF
D: -; V: TRBV7-9; size: many; length: 15; CDR3: CALSDYLGVEETQYF
D: TRBD2; V: TRBV7-9; size: many; length: 15; CDR3: CASSLSDAGENEQFF
D: TRBD1; V: TRBV30; size: many; length: 13; CDR3: CAWRQGAVTEAFF
D: -; V: TRBV2; size: many; length: 15; CDR3: CASRETGLSNSPLHF
D: -; V: TRBV20-1; size: many; length: 10; CDR3: CSARVNTQYF
D: -; V: TRBV5-1; size: many; length: 16; CDR3: CASSLFGGESTDTQYF
D: TRBD2; V: TRBV4-1; size: -; length: 17; CDR3: CASSQGRTSGGKDEQFF
D: TRBD1; V: TRBV28; size: many; length: 12; CDR3: CASKTGTYEQYF
D: -; V: TRBV7-3; size: -; length: 19; CDR3: CASRLHSGWAGLNTGELFF
D: -; V: TRBV6-1; size: few; length: 12; CDR3: CASSEPPGELFF
D: TRBD2; V: TRBV27; size: many; length: 15; CDR3: CASSIPGGGTDTQYF
D: -; V: TRBV7-9; size: many; length: 11; CDR3: CASRSPETQYF
D: -; V: TRBV12-3/TRBV12-4; size: -; length: 15; CDR3: CASSLGQGEAETQYF
D: -; V: TRBV20-1; size: many; length: 13; CDR3: CSASDVFLDEQYF
D: TRBD1; V: TRBV12-3/TRBV12-4; size: many; length: 14; CDR3: CASSPTGGNEKLFF
D: -; V: TRBV6-1; size: few; length: 17; CDR3: CASSEFLQRKNTGELFF
D: -; V: TRBV7-9; size: few; length: 15; CDR3: CASSLARLVEETQYF
D: -; V: TRBV9; size: many; length: 14; CDR3: CASSVSTTPDTQYF
D: TRBD1; V: TRBV28; size: many; length: 13; CDR3: CASQIKGARGYTF
D: -; V: TRBV12-3/TRBV12-4; size: many; length: 17; CDR3: CASNRRILGGGNTEAFF
D: TRBD2; V: TRBV20-1; size: many; length: 14; CDR3: CSANSGGAPYEQYF